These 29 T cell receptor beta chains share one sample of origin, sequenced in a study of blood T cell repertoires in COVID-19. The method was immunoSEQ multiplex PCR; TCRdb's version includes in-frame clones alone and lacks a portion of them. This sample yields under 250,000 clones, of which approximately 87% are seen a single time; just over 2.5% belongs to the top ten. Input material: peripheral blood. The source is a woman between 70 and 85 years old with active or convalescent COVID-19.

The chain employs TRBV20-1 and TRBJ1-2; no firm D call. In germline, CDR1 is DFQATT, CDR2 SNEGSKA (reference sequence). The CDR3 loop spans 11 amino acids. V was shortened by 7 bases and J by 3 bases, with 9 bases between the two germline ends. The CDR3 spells CSVGEDYGYTF. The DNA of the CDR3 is TGCAGTGTGGGAGAGGACTATGGCTACACCTTC.

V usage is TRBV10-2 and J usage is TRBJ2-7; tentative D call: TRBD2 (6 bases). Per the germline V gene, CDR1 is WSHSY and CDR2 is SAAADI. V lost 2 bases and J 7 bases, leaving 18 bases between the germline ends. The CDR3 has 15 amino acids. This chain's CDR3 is CASSEEGLALREQYF. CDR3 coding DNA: TGCGCCAGCAGTGAGGAGGGACTGGCTCTTAGGGAGCAGTACTTC.

CDR3 sequence (DNA): TGTGCCAGCAGTTACCCGCGGGACAGGGGGGATTCACCCCTCCACTTT. It translates to CASSYPRDRGDSPLHF. This rearrangement joins TRBV6-6 to TRBJ1-6; 11 bases are a match to TRBD1. With V trimmed by 2 bases and J by 8 bases, 5 bases remained unmatched. CDR1 is MNHNY and CDR2 is SVGAGI in the germline V gene (reference sequence). This CDR3 comprises 16 residues.

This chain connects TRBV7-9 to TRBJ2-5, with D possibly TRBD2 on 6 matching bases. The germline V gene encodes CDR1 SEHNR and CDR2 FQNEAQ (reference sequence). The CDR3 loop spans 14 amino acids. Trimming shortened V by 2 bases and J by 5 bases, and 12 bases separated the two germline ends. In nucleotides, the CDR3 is TGTGCCAGCAGCTTATATAGCGGTGTGGAGACCCAGTACTTC. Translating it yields CASSLYSGVETQYF.

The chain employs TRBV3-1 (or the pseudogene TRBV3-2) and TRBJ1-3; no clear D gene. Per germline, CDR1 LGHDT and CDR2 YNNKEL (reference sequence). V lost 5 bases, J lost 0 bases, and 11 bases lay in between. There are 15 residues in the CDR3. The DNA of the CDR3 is TGTGCCAGCAGCTTAGGACTCCACTCTGGAAACACCATATATTTT. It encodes CASSLGLHSGNTIYF.

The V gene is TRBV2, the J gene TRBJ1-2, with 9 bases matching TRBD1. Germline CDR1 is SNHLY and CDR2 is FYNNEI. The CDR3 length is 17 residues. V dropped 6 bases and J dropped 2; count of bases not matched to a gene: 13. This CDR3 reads CASRFLHGTGTNYGYTF. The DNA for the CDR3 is TGTGCCAGCAGATTCTTGCACGGGACAGGGACGAACTATGGCTACACCTTC.

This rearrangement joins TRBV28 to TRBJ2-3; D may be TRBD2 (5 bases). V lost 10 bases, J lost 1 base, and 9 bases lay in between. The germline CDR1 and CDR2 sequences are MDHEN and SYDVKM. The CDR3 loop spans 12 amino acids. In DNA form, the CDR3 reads TGTGCCACCCACGGGGGCACAGATACGCAGTATTTT. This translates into CATHGGTDTQYF.

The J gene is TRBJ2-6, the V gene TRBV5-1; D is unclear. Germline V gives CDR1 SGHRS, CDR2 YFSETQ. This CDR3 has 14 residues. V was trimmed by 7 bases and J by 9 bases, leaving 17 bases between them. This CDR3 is CASDSGPDVNVLTF. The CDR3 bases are TGCGCCAGCGACTCCGGTCCCGATGTCAACGTCCTGACTTTC. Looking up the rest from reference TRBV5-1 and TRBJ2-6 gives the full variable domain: KAGVTQTPRYLIKTRGQQVTLSCSPISGHRSVSWYQQTPGQGLQFLFEYFSETQRNKGNFPGRFSGRQFSNSRSEMNVSTLELGDSALYLCASDSGPDVNVLTFGAGSRLTVL.

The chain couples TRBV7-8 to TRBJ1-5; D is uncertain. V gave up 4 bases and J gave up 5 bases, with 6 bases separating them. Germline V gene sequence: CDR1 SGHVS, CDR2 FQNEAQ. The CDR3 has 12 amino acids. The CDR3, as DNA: TGTGCCAGCAGCTGGGCCGATCAGCCCCAGCATTTT. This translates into CASSWADQPQHF.

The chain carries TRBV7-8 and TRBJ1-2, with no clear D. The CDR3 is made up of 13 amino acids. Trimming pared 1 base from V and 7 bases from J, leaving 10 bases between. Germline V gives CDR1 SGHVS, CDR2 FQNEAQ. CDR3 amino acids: CASSLGALGGYTF. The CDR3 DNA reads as TGTGCCAGCAGCTTAGGGGCTTTAGGTGGCTACACCTTC.

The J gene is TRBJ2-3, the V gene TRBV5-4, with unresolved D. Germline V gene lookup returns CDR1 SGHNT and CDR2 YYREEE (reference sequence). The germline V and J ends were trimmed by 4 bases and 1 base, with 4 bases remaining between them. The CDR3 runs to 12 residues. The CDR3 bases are TGTGCCAGCAGCGCGCGCACAGATACGCAGTATTTT. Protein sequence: CASSARTDTQYF.

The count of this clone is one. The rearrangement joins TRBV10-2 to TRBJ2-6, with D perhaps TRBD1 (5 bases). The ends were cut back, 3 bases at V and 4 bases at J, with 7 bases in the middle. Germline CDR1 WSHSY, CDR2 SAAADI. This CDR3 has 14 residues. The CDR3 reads CASSEGAGANVLTF. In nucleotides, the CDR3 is TGCGCCAGCAGTGAAGGGGCCGGGGCCAACGTCCTGACTTTC.

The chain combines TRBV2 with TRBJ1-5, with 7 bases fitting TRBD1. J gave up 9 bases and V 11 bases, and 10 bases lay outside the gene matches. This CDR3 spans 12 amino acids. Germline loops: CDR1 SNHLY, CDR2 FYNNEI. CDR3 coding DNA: TGTGCCTCGGGACAGCGTCCTTGGCCCCAGCATTTT. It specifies CASGQRPWPQHF.

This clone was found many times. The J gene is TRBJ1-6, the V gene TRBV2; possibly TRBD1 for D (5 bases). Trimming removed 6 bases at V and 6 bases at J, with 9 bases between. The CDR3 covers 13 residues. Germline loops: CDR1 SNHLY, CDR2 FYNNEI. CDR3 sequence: CASSRTSNSPLHF. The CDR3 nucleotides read TGTGCCAGCAGCAGGACATCTAATTCACCCCTCCACTTT.

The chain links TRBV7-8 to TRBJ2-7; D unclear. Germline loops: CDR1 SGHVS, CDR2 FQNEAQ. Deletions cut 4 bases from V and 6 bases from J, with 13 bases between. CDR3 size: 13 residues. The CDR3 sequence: CASSSMLGAEQYF. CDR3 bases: TGTGCCAGCAGCTCCATGCTGGGCGCCGAGCAGTACTTC.

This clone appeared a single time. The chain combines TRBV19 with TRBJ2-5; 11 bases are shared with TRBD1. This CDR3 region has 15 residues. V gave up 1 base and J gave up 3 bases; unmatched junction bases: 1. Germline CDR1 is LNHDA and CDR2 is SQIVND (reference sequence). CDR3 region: CASSIGDRGKETQYF. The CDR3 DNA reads TGTGCCAGTAGTATAGGGGACAGGGGGAAAGAGACCCAGTACTTC. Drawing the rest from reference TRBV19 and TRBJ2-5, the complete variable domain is DGGITQSPKYLFRKEGQNVTLSCEQNLNHDAMYWYRQDPGQGLRLIYYSQIVNDFQKGDIAEGYSVSREKKESFPLTVTSAQKNPTAFYLCASSIGDRGKETQYFGPGTRLLVL.

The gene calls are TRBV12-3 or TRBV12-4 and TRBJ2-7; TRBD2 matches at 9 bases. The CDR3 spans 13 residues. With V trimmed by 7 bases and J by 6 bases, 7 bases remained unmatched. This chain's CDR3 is CASTSGTSPEQYF. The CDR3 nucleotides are TGTGCCAGCACCTCGGGGACTAGCCCCGAGCAGTACTTC.

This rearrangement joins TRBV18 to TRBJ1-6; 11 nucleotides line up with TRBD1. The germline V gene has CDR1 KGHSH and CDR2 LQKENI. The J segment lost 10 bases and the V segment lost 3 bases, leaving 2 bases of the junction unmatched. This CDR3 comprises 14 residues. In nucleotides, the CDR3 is TGTGCCAGCTCACCCGGACAGGGGGCCTCACCCCTCCACTTT. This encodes CASSPGQGASPLHF.

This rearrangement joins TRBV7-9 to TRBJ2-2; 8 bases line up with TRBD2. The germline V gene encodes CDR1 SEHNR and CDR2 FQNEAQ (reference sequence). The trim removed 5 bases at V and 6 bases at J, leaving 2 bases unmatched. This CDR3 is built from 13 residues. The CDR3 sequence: CASSRGGAGELFF. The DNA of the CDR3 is TGTGCCAGCAGCCGGGGGGGTGCCGGGGAGCTGTTTTTT.

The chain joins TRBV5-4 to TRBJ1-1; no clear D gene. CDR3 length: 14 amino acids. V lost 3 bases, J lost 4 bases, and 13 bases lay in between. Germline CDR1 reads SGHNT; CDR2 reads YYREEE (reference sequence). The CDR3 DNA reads TGTGCCAGCAGCTCCGGACTTTTCGGCACTGAAGCTTTCTTT. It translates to CASSSGLFGTEAFF.

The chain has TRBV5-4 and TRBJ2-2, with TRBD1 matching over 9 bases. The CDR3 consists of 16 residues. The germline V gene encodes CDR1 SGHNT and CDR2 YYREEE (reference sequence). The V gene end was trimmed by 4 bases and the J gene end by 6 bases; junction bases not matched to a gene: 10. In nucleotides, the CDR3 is TGTGCCAGCAGCGTTCCGGGACAGGGAAACGCCGGGGAGCTGTTTTTT. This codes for CASSVPGQGNAGELFF.

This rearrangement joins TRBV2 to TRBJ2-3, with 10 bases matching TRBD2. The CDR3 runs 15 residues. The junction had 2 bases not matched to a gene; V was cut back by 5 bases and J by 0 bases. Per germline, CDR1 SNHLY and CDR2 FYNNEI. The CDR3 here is CASSRTSGSTDTQYF. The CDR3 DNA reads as TGTGCCAGCAGTAGGACTAGCGGTAGCACAGATACGCAGTATTTT.

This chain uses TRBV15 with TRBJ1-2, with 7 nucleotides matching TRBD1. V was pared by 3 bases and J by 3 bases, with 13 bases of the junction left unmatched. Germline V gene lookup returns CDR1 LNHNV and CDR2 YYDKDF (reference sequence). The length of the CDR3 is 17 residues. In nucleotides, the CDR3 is TGTGCCACCAGCAGGAAAATGAGTGGGACAGACTACTATGGCTACACCTTC. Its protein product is CATSRKMSGTDYYGYTF. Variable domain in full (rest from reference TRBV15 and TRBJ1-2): DAMVIQNPRYQVTQFGKPVTLSCSQTLNHNVMYWYQQKSSQAPKLLFHYYDKDFNNEADTPDNFQSRRPNTSFCFLDIRSPGLGDTAMYLCATSRKMSGTDYYGYTFGSGTRLTVV.

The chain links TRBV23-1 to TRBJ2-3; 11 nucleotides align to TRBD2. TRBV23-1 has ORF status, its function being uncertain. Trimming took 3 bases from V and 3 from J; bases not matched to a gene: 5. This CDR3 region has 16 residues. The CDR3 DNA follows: TGCGCCAGCAGTCAGAAGGGACTAGCGGCTACAGATACGCAGTATTTT. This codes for CASSQKGLAATDTQYF.

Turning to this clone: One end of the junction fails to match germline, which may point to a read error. CDR3 sequence (DNA): TGTGCCAGTAGTCTTCAAGAGTCCCAGTACTTC. This encodes CASSLQESQYF. The chain carries TRBV19 and TRBJ2-5; the D is unclear. CDR1 and CDR2 from the germline V gene are LNHDA and SQIVND (reference sequence). The CDR3 sequence is 11 residues long.

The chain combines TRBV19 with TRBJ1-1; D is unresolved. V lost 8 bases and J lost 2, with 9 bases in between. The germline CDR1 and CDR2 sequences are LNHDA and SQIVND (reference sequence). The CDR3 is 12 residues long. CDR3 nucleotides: TGTGCCAGTGCGAGAGAAAACACTGAAGCTTTCTTT. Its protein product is CASARENTEAFF.

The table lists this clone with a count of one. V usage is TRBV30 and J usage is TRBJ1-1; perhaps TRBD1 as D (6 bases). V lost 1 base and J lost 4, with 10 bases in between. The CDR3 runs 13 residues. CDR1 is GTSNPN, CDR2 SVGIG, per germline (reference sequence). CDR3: CAWSEGGGTEAFF. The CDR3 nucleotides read TGTGCCTGGAGTGAAGGGGGGGGCACTGAAGCTTTCTTT.

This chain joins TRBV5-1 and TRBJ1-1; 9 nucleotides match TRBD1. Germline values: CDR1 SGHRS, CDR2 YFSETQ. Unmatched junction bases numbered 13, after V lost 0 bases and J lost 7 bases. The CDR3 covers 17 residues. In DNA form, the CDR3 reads TGCGCCAGCAGCTTGGCCGCTGCTGGACAGGGGAGGATTGAAGCTTTCTTT. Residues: CASSLAAAGQGRIEAFF. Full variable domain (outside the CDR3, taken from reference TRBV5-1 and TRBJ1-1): KAGVTQTPRYLIKTRGQQVTLSCSPISGHRSVSWYQQTPGQGLQFLFEYFSETQRNKGNFPGRFSGRQFSNSRSEMNVSTLELGDSALYLCASSLAAAGQGRIEAFFGQGTRLTVV.

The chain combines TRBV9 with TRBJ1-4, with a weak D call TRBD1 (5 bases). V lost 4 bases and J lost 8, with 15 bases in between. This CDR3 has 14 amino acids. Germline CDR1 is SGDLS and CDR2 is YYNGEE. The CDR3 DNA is TGTGCCAGCAGCCCACAAGACAGAGGAGAAAAACTGTTTTTT. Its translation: CASSPQDRGEKLFF.